This paragraph covers one TCR beta chain sequence. Sequencing used immunoSEQ multiplex PCR; TCRdb keeps in-frame clones, though not all of them. The sample carries about 22,000 clones, approximately 91% recorded once. Germline CDR1 and CDR2: WSHSY and SAAADI. The CDR3 is 15 amino acids. V dropped 0 bases and J dropped 0 bases, with 6 bases sitting between them. The data were taken from a study of blood T cell repertoires in COVID-19. On the study more broadly: Sample material is recorded as cDNA or gDNA derived from T cells, B-cell-depleted T cells, or PBMCs.

This chain uses TRBV10-2 with TRBJ1-3; D call uncertain. The source material was peripheral blood. The sequence was collected from a woman aged 70-85 years with active COVID-19. The CDR3 DNA follows: TGCGCCAGCAGTGAGTCTCAGATCTCTGGAAACACCATATATTTT. Translating it yields CASSESQISGNTIYF.